This TCR beta chain was documented in a study of response to subunit inactivated influenza vaccine. Using its own MiXCR run on the RT-PCR reads, TCRdb lists one record per CDR3 protein. The sample yields 450,000 to 550,000 distinct CDR3 sequences, 25% seen once. Study-wide results and limits: The authors suggested that few new T cells are recruited per seasonal influenza vaccination.

This CDR3 spans 12 amino acids. Germline V gene sequence: CDR1 DFQATT, CDR2 SNEGSKA (reference sequence). Trimming removed 6 bases at V and 3 bases at J, with 11 bases between. This clonotype was counted only a few times. Its antigen is undetermined. The receptor was isolated from a man in his forties or fifties who received an inactivated influenza vaccine. Sequenced material: CD4+ T cells sorted from PBMCs, taken roughly 5 days after vaccination. The J gene is TRBJ1-2, the V gene TRBV20-1; tentatively, D is TRBD1 (5 bases). CDR3: CSATGGYYGYTF. DNA for the CDR3: TGCAGTGCAACCGGGGGTTACTATGGCTACACCTTC.